The 2 T cell receptor beta chains presented below share a single source sample, sequenced in a study of identical twins. TCRdb re-called the 5' RACE reads with MiXCR, one entry per CDR3 protein. The top ten hold roughly 0.97% of the sample, which has about 700,000 distinct CDR3 sequences, 8.5% to 9% seen once. These same data were also listed under a study on yellow fever vaccine responses in identical twins.

Sequenced: PBMCs. All receptors derive from a young woman in good health.

This clonotype was seen only a few times. The chain combines TRBV6-5 with TRBJ2-5, with a tentative D call TRBD1 (6 bases). This CDR3 has 18 residues. Germline-derived CDR1 and CDR2 are MNHEY and SVGAGI. V dropped 0 bases and J dropped 7 bases, with 24 bases sitting between them. CDR3 in DNA: TGTGCCAGCAGTTACTCGGGTGTGGCGACAGGATCCAAGGGGACCCAGTACTTC. Residues: CASSYSGVATGSKGTQYF.

This clonotype occurred many times. The chain has TRBV6-6 and TRBJ2-7; maybe TRBD2 (6 bases). The CDR3 totals 11 residues. Trimming took off 2 bases at V and 7 bases at J, with 6 bases between the two ends. CDR1 and CDR2 (germline): MNHNY, SVGAGI (reference sequence). The CDR3 reads CASSYGGEQYF. CDR3 nucleotides: TGTGCCAGCAGTTACGGAGGGGAGCAGTACTTC.